The clone carrying this T cell receptor beta chain showed up many times. The target antigen is unknown. No progression to ophthalmopathy over 18 months defined stable hyperthyroidism. This sample is part of a study of Graves' ophthalmopathy and Graves' hyperthyroidism. Germline V gene lookup returns CDR1 LNHDA and CDR2 SQIVND (reference sequence). V lost 7 bases and J lost 2, with 14 bases in between. The CDR3 is 15 residues long. Beta-chain TCR CDR3 regions were amplified from RNA transcripts. Second-round multiplex PCR came after a first-round RT-PCR that employed HTBI primers. TCRdb re-analysed the multiplex PCR reads in MiXCR, keeping a single row per CDR3 protein. The profile covers 300,000 to 400,000 distinct CDR3 sequences, with approximately 18% appearing a single time and 2.4% taken by the ten largest. Study-level points and caveats: Blood was where most expanded thyroid clonotypes above 0.001 frequency also turned up.

Sequencing input: peripheral blood. This chain uses TRBV19 with TRBJ2-2; a possible D gene is TRBD1 (6 bases). The sequence was collected from an adult woman with stable Graves' hyperthyroidism. The CDR3 here is CASTMRQDNTGELFF. Here the CDR3 DNA reads TGTGCCAGTACCATGAGACAGGACAACACCGGGGAGCTGTTTTTT.